Below are 19 T cell receptor beta chains sequenced from a single sample in a study of blood T cells in healthy people across ages. Through a sample-barcoded 5' primer and a J-beta primer mix, a second PCR was run for roughly 6 to 11 cycles. MiXCR, run by TCRdb on the 5' RACE reads, gives a single entry per CDR3 protein. The table shows 1.5 million or so distinct CDR3 sequences, with approximately 43% occurring only once. Sequenced: blood. The source is a woman aged 18 to 35 in good health.

This clonotype has more than one count but fewer than ten. The CDR3 spells CASSSFRGGETQYF. In DNA, the CDR3 is TGTGCCAGCAGCTCGTTCAGGGGAGGGGAGACCCAGTACTTC. V and J are TRBV5-4 and TRBJ2-7, with a weak D call TRBD2 (7 bases). The J call may be mistaken, given a closer DNA end match to TRBJ2-5. The germline gives CDR1 SGHNT, CDR2 YYREEE (reference sequence). CDR3 length: 14 residues.

The chain employs TRBV29-1 and TRBJ2-5; D is tentatively TRBD1 or TRBD2 (5 bases each). The germline V gene has CDR1 SQVTM and CDR2 ANQGSEA. This CDR3 spans 13 amino acids. V was cut by 2 bases and J by 4 bases, with 11 bases left in between. The CDR3 nucleotides are TGCAGCGTTGAAAGGGTGAGGGGAGAGACCCAGTACTTC. Its protein is CSVERVRGETQYF. The full variable domain, rest sourced from reference TRBV29-1 and TRBJ2-5, is SAVISQKPSRDICQRGTSLTIQCQVDSQVTMMFWYRQQPGQSLTLIATANQGSEATYESGFVIDKFPISRPNLTFSTLTVSNMSPEDSSIYLCSVERVRGETQYFGPGTRLLVL.

This clonotype appeared a few times. V usage is TRBV7-8 and J usage is TRBJ2-1; 7 bases agree with TRBD2. V was pared by 0 bases and J by 4 bases, with 6 bases of the junction left unmatched. Germline V CDR1 and CDR2: SGHVS, FQNEAQ. The CDR3 loop spans 16 amino acids. The CDR3 loop reads CASSLAGSGVYNEQFF. In DNA, the CDR3 is TGTGCCAGCAGCTTAGCTGGCAGCGGGGTTTACAATGAGCAGTTCTTC.

The V gene is TRBV15, the J gene TRBJ1-2; no clear D. V shed 5 bases and J shed 6 bases, with 13 bases lying between them. The CDR3 is 13 residues long. Per germline, CDR1 LNHNV and CDR2 YYDKDF (reference sequence). The CDR3 region is CATSPTTTHGYTF. The CDR3 nucleotides read TGTGCCACCAGCCCTACAACGACACATGGCTACACCTTC. Full variable domain (rest looked up from reference TRBV15 and TRBJ1-2): DAMVIQNPRYQVTQFGKPVTLSCSQTLNHNVMYWYQQKSSQAPKLLFHYYDKDFNNEADTPDNFQSRRPNTSFCFLDIRSPGLGDTAMYLCATSPTTTHGYTFGSGTRLTVV.

On this clonotype: At one of its ends the junction is not consistent with the germline gene, which may arise from a read error. CDR3 protein: CACSYGRGFENEQYF. The CDR3 DNA follows: TGTGCCTGCAGTTACGGGAGAGGGTTCGAAAATGAGCAGTACTTC. The chain recombines TRBV6-2 or TRBV6-3 with TRBJ2-5; D is possibly TRBD2 (6 bases). The CDR3 loop spans 15 amino acids. Germline V gene lookup returns CDR1 MNHEY and CDR2 SVGEGT.

The rearrangement joins TRBV5-1 to TRBJ2-4; possible D gene TRBD1, 6 bases. Near its end, the DNA agrees better with TRBJ2-7, so the J call may be wrong. The V gene's germline CDR1 is SGHRS and CDR2 YFSETQ. This CDR3 has 15 amino acids. Here the CDR3 DNA reads TGCGCCAGCAGCTTGGTTTTCCAGGGGTGGAACGAGCAGTACTTC. It translates to CASSLVFQGWNEQYF.

This clonotype was detected a few times. The gene calls are TRBV7-2 and TRBJ2-5, with a possible D match to TRBD1 (5 bases). The CDR3 length is 16 residues. Germline loops: CDR1 SGHTA, CDR2 FQGNSA. V was cut by 3 bases and J by 0 bases, with 14 bases left in between. The CDR3 bases are TGTGCCAGCAGCTTCACGCAGCCAGGGTACCAAGAGACCCAGTACTTC. Its protein product is CASSFTQPGYQETQYF.

This clonotype has only a few counts. The genes are TRBV12-3 or TRBV12-4 and TRBJ2-3, with TRBD2 as a possible D gene (5 bases). Trimming pared 3 bases from V and 1 base from J, leaving 11 bases between. This CDR3 has 15 amino acids. This CDR3 is CASSLPWGGTDTQYF. The CDR3 DNA follows: TGTGCCAGCAGTTTGCCCTGGGGAGGCACAGATACGCAGTATTTT.

As to this clonotype: The junction departs from the called germline gene at one end, perhaps through a read error. The chain employs TRBV7-9 and TRBJ1-1; D unresolved. Germline V lookup: CDR1 SEHNR, CDR2 FQNEAQ (reference sequence). The CDR3 runs 13 residues. CDR3 bases: TGTTCCAGCAGCTTACTCGTGAACACTGAAGCTTTCTTT. Amino acids: CSSSLLVNTEAFF.

About this clonotype: At one of its ends the junction is not consistent with the germline gene, which may arise from a read error. Written as DNA, the CDR3 is TGTGCCGGCAGCCAAGACCCGGGACTAGGTATCGAGCAGTTCTTC. It specifies CAGSQDPGLGIEQFF. J is TRBJ2-1 and V is TRBV3-1; TRBD2 matches 8 bases. Germline CDR1 is LGHDT and CDR2 is YNNKEL (reference sequence). The CDR3 loop spans 15 amino acids.

V usage is TRBV7-9 and J usage is TRBJ2-1, with no clear D. Trimming cost V 5 bases and J 9 bases, with 8 bases left between them. The CDR3 has 11 residues. CDR1 is SEHNR and CDR2 is FQNEAQ in the germline V gene (reference sequence). CDR3 nucleotides: TGTGCCAGCAGCATTGATGGTGAGCAGTTCTTC. Translated: CASSIDGEQFF.

This clonotype was counted a few times. In nucleotides, the CDR3 is TGTGCCAGCAGCCCGACAGGGGGCCTTGAGACCCAGTACTTC. Amino acids: CASSPTGGLETQYF. The chain employs TRBV9 and TRBJ2-5; TRBD1 agrees at 10 bases. CDR3 length: 14 amino acids. V was pared by 4 bases and J by 5 bases, with 5 bases of the junction left unmatched. Germline CDR1 is SGDLS and CDR2 is YYNGEE.

The chain is built from TRBV6-5 and TRBJ2-1; 10 nucleotides match TRBD1. Germline assignment: CDR1 MNHEY and CDR2 SVGAGI. This CDR3 has 15 amino acids. Losses at the gene ends were 6 bases for V and 3 bases for J; bases not matched to a gene: 5. The CDR3 reads CASSGTGAGYNEQFF. CDR3 nucleotides: TGTGCCAGCAGCGGGACAGGGGCTGGCTACAATGAGCAGTTCTTC.

J is TRBJ2-7 and V is TRBV12-3 or TRBV12-4; no definite D call. There are 14 residues in the CDR3. The V end was cut by 8 bases, the J end by 1 base, with 15 bases between. The chain's CDR3 is CASGPDGFSYEQYF. The CDR3 region has the DNA TGTGCCAGCGGACCCGACGGATTTTCCTACGAGCAGTACTTC.

V and J are TRBV7-2 and TRBJ1-2; 7 nucleotides match TRBD1. The CDR3 runs to 15 residues. Germline CDR1 is SGHTA and CDR2 is FQGNSA. Unmatched junction bases numbered 9, after V lost 5 bases and J lost 3 bases. The CDR3 protein is CASSLRQGGHYGYTF. In nucleotides, the CDR3 is TGTGCCAGCAGCCTGAGACAGGGAGGTCACTATGGCTACACCTTC.

The J gene is TRBJ2-7, the V gene TRBV15, with D hard to call. This CDR3 contains 14 residues. Germline-derived CDR1 and CDR2 are LNHNV and YYDKDF (reference sequence). Trimming removed 8 bases from V and 5 bases from J, with 19 bases in between. This chain's CDR3 is CATAFRGGRDEQYF. The CDR3 DNA reads TGTGCCACCGCTTTCCGCGGCGGTCGTGACGAGCAGTACTTC.

This clonotype was seen a few times. The chain combines TRBV20-1 with TRBJ2-1, with 8 bases aligning to TRBD2. The J segment lost 4 bases and the V segment lost 0 bases, leaving 5 bases of the junction unmatched. Looked up from germline, CDR1 is DFQATT and CDR2 is SNEGSKA (reference sequence). This CDR3 contains 15 residues. The CDR3 nucleotides read TGCAGTGCTAGAGAGGGAACTAGCGGATACAATGAGCAGTTCTTC. This gives the protein CSAREGTSGYNEQFF.

The chain carries TRBV10-1 and TRBJ1-6; possibly TRBD1 for D (6 bases). The CDR3 contains 13 residues. CDR1 and CDR2 from the germline V gene are WNHNN and SYGVQD (reference sequence). V lost 6 bases and J 5 bases, leaving 8 bases between the germline ends. This chain's CDR3 is CASRDSHNSPLHF. The CDR3 nucleotides read TGCGCCAGCAGGGACAGTCATAATTCACCCCTCCACTTT.

CDR3 region: CASSQDHLADLTDTQYF. The CDR3 nucleotides are TGCGCCAGCAGCCAAGATCACCTAGCGGACCTCACAGATACGCAGTATTTT. V is TRBV4-3 and J is TRBJ2-3, with 7 bases that match TRBD2. Germline V gene lookup returns CDR1 LGHNA and CDR2 YSLEER. Trimming took 0 bases from V and 2 from J; bases not matched to a gene: 8. This CDR3 is built from 17 residues.